This T cell receptor (beta chain) comes out of a study of shared clonotypes between healthy human individuals. Background on the study: Aged between 18 and 49, the donors were a couple of women and a few men.

Findings and limits, study-wide: Naive subsets generally had larger estimated richness than memory subsets. An effect of sequencing depth on clonotype sharing among donors was expected.

This clone was seen more than once but under ten times. The antigen is undetermined. Repertoires were generated with immunoSEQ multiplex PCR, while TCRdb's copy carries only in-frame clones and drops some. The table lists a few hundred thousand clones, around 72% of them singletons. V shed 4 bases and J shed 4 bases, with 14 bases lying between them. CDR1 and CDR2 from the germline V gene are SNHLY and FYNNEI. This CDR3 is built from 15 residues. This receptor was taken from a man aged 30 to 45 in good health. The sample comprised memory CD4+ T cells sorted from blood. The sample's subset: CD45RA-negative fraction. V is TRBV2 and J is TRBJ1-5; a weak D match, TRBD1 (5 bases). CDR3 region: CASSGVMQGNQPQHF. The CDR3 DNA follows: TGTGCCAGCAGTGGGGTCATGCAGGGTAATCAGCCCCAGCATTTT.